Listed below are T cell receptor beta chains from one sample, sequenced in a study of post-analysis software for immune sequencing data. Each CDR3 protein is one row after TCRdb ran MiXCR on the PCR reads. The sample carries about 820,000 distinct CDR3 sequences, approximately 50% recorded once. Sample: blood. The receptors come from a girl between 5 and 17 years old with multiple sclerosis. CDR3s include the opening cysteine and the closing phenylalanine or tryptophan. The D gene is left open where the match is weak. The size field is filled for only some rows; it gives once, few, many or a size class.

V,D,size,J,CDR3,DNA
TRBV7-8,NA,NA,TRBJ2-7,CASSSTRGYEQYF,TGTGCCAGCAGCTCCACGAGAGGGTACGAGCAGTACTTC
TRBV12-5,NA,NA,TRBJ1-1,CASGLVGFTGYWTEAFF,TGTGCTAGTGGTTTGGTCGGATTCACAGGGTATTGGACTGAAGCTTTCTTT
TRBV20-1,TRBD2,NA,TRBJ2-1,CSSTAGALYNEQFF,TGCAGTTCAACAGCGGGAGCGTTATACAATGAGCAGTTCTTC
TRBV29-1,NA,NA,TRBJ2-2,CSVERSANTGELFF,TGCAGCGTTGAGAGGAGTGCGAACACCGGGGAGCTGTTTTTT
TRBV2,TRBD1,NA,TRBJ2-7,CASRTGTGGLMYEQYF,TGTGCCAGCAGGACCGGGACAGGGGGATTAATGTACGAGCAGTACTTC
TRBV5-1,NA,NA,TRBJ2-3,CASSPQRRASTDTQYF,TGCGCCAGCAGCCCCCAGCGGAGGGCTAGCACAGATACGCAGTATTTT
TRBV5-1,TRBD1,NA,TRBJ1-6,CASSLQWTGDNSPLHF,TGCGCCAGCAGCTTACAATGGACAGGGGACAATTCACCCCTCCACTTT
TRBV20-1,NA,NA,TRBJ1-2,CSASVGGGGGYGYTF,TGCAGTGCTTCCGTCGGTGGGGGGGGCGGCTATGGCTACACCTTC
TRBV2,NA,NA,TRBJ1-5,CASRNSGLSNQPQHF,TGTGCCAGCAGGAACTCAGGGCTTAGCAATCAGCCCCAGCATTTT
TRBV6-5,NA,NA,TRBJ2-7,CATTGSAPYEQYF,TGTGCCACCACAGGGTCTGCCCCCTACGAGCAGTACTTC
TRBV7-2,TRBD2,NA,TRBJ2-3,CASSFGLAGADTQYF,TGTGCCAGCAGCTTTGGACTAGCGGGAGCAGATACGCAGTATTTT
TRBV5-1,NA,NA,TRBJ2-3,CASSLSQRPDTQYF,TGCGCCAGCAGCTTATCCCAACGCCCAGATACGCAGTATTTT
TRBV2,NA,few,TRBJ2-4,CASSDRNGLAKNIQYF,TGTGCCAGCAGTGATCGCAACGGGCTAGCCAAAAACATTCAGTACTTC
TRBV20-1,TRBD1,NA,TRBJ1-6,CSAPDRGKGSYNSPLHF,TGCAGTGCCCCGGACAGGGGGAAGGGCTCCTATAATTCACCCCTCCACTTT
TRBV5-5,TRBD2,NA,TRBJ2-3,CASSLGTGASGDTQYF,TGTGCCAGCAGCCTAGGTACGGGTGCTAGCGGGGATACGCAGTATTTT
TRBV6-5,NA,NA,TRBJ1-2,CASSPQLRGYTF,TGTGCCAGCAGTCCACAACTCAGGGGTTACACCTTC
TRBV29-1,NA,few,TRBJ2-5,CSGGNQETQYF,TGCAGCGGGGGTAATCAAGAGACCCAGTACTTC
TRBV29-1,TRBD1,NA,TRBJ2-1,CSVDSETGGYEQFF,TGCAGCGTCGACTCCGAGACAGGGGGATATGAGCAGTTCTTC
TRBV9,NA,NA,TRBJ1-2,CASSGAPNYGYTF,TGTGCCAGCAGCGGGGCGCCAAACTATGGCTACACCTTC
TRBV20-1,NA,few,TRBJ2-1,CSAIRGGRIGYNEQFF,TGCAGTGCTATCCGAGGGGGGAGGATAGGGTACAATGAGCAGTTCTTC
TRBV5-1,NA,NA,TRBJ1-2,CASSFGQSYGYTF,TGCGCCAGCAGCTTTGGACAGTCGTATGGCTACACCTTC
TRBV15,TRBD1,NA,TRBJ1-2,CATSRDGQGRGYTF,TGTGCCACCAGCAGAGATGGACAGGGACGGGGCTACACCTTC
TRBV15,NA,NA,TRBJ1-2,CATGIGQFNYGYTF,TGTGCCACCGGCATCGGACAGTTTAACTATGGCTACACCTTC
TRBV6-6,TRBD2,few,TRBJ2-2,CASSNGLATNEQFF,TGTGCCAGCAGTAACGGACTAGCTACGAATGAGCAGTTTTTT
TRBV7-3,TRBD1,NA,TRBJ2-1,CASSKQGAEQFF,TGTGCCAGCAGTAAACAGGGGGCTGAGCAGTTCTTC
TRBV5-1,TRBD1,NA,TRBJ2-6,CASSIGQGWSSGANVLTF,TGCGCCAGCAGCATCGGACAGGGCTGGAGCTCTGGGGCCAACGTCCTGACTTTC
TRBV2,TRBD2,few,TRBJ2-5,CASKRLAGERETQYF,TGTGCCAGCAAACGCCTCGCGGGAGAGAGAGAGACCCAGTACTTC
TRBV20-1,TRBD1,NA,TRBJ1-5,CSATTGGGNQPQHF,TGCAGTGCTACCACAGGGGGAGGCAATCAGCCCCAGCATTTT
TRBV29-1,TRBD1,few,TRBJ2-5,CSVEVRGETQYF,TGCAGCGTTGAGGTCAGGGGGGAGACCCAGTACTTC
TRBV5-4,TRBD2,few,TRBJ2-1,CASSRTGTSGRGEQFF,TGTGCCAGCAGCCGGACCGGGACTAGCGGGAGAGGTGAGCAGTTCTTC
TRBV12-5,TRBD1,NA,TRBJ1-2,CASGLNRGLSGYGYTF,TGTGCTAGTGGTTTGAACAGGGGGCTGAGCGGCTATGGCTACACCTTC
TRBV29-1,TRBD1,NA,TRBJ2-5,CSVGTGSWAPQETQYF,TGCAGCGTTGGGACAGGGAGCTGGGCCCCCCAGGAGACCCAGTACTTC
TRBV29-1,TRBD2,NA,TRBJ2-7,CSVELAGGPHVDEQYF,TGCAGCGTTGAACTAGCGGGAGGGCCCCATGTGGACGAGCAGTACTTC
TRBV5-1,TRBD2,NA,TRBJ2-7,CASSSGLAGLGSGYEQYF,TGCGCCAGCAGCTCCGGACTAGCGGGACTGGGAAGTGGATACGAGCAGTACTTC
TRBV4-1,TRBD2,NA,TRBJ2-7,CASSQDGAGAAEQYF,TGCGCCAGCAGCCAAGATGGGGCGGGAGCCGCCGAGCAGTACTTC
TRBV5-5,TRBD1,few,TRBJ2-7,CASSSGTATYEQYF,TGTGCCAGCAGCTCCGGGACAGCCACCTACGAGCAGTACTTC
TRBV5-1,NA,NA,TRBJ2-7,CASSSPGHEQYF,TGCGCCAGCAGCTCTCCCGGCCACGAGCAGTACTTC
TRBV20-1,TRBD2,NA,TRBJ2-3,CSARRTSLLTDTQYF,TGCAGTGCTAGGCGGACTAGCCTACTCACAGATACGCAGTATTTT
TRBV5-1,TRBD1,NA,TRBJ2-5,CASSQRTGDYNEQYF,TGCGCCAGCAGCCAACGGACAGGGGATTACAATGAGCAGTACTTC
TRBV3-1,TRBD2,NA,TRBJ2-3,CASTRLAGSTDTQYF,TGTGCCAGCACCCGACTAGCGGGGAGCACAGATACGCAGTATTTT
TRBV5-1,NA,NA,TRBJ2-5,CASSLGGSEERTQYF,TGCGCCAGCAGCTTGGGGGGTAGCGAAGAGCGGACCCAGTACTTC
TRBV5-1,TRBD1,few,TRBJ2-7,CASSPRTDRGSYEQYF,TGCGCCAGCAGCCCGCGTACGGACAGGGGGAGTTACGAGCAGTACTTC
TRBV12-3/TRBV12-4,TRBD2,few,TRBJ2-1,CASRMRLAGGYNEQFF,TGTGCCAGCAGAATGAGACTAGCGGGAGGTTACAATGAGCAGTTCTTC
TRBV4-1,NA,NA,TRBJ2-7,CASSHEARGEQYF,TGCGCCAGCAGCCACGAGGCCAGGGGCGAGCAGTACTTC
TRBV7-2,NA,NA,TRBJ1-2,CASSFDSVSYGYTF,TGTGCCAGCAGCTTTGACAGTGTAAGCTATGGCTACACCTTC
TRBV7-9,NA,NA,TRBJ1-2,CASSRGTRDRYGYTF,TGTGCCAGCAGCCGCGGGACACGGGATCGCTATGGCTACACCTTC
TRBV3-1,TRBD1,many,TRBJ2-7,CASSPRDRSYEQYF,TGTGCCAGCAGCCCCCGGGACAGGTCCTACGAGCAGTACTTC
TRBV10-3,NA,NA,TRBJ2-7,CAISQGMGSYEQYF,TGTGCCATCAGCCAGGGGATGGGCTCCTACGAGCAGTACTTC
TRBV20-1,NA,few,TRBJ1-6,CSALATRGEINSPLHF,TGCAGTGCATTGGCTACCCGTGGGGAAATCAATTCACCCCTCCACTTT
TRBV7-8,NA,NA,TRBJ2-5,CASSLGRVPETQYF,TGTGCCAGCAGCTTAGGACGGGTTCCAGAGACCCAGTACTTC
TRBV15,NA,NA,TRBJ2-1,CATSLVGSYNEQFF,TGTGCCACCAGTCTGGTCGGGTCCTACAATGAGCAGTTCTTC
TRBV12-3/TRBV12-4,NA,NA,TRBJ2-5,CASKLLASQETLYF,TGTGCCAGCAAACTCCTAGCGTCCCAAGAGACCCTGTACTTC
TRBV7-9,NA,NA,TRBJ2-1,CASSSQRGSDSSYNEQFF,TGTGCCAGCAGCTCCCAACGCGGGTCCGACTCCTCCTACAATGAGCAGTTCTTC